The T cell receptor (beta chain) under discussion was sequenced for a study of T cell responses to AZD1222 COVID-19 vaccine. Points from the study as a whole: Researchers took repertoire samples only after the peak T cell response had come.

Trimming took 4 bases from V and 2 from J, leaving 17 bases between them. Per the germline V gene, CDR1 is SQVTM and CDR2 is ANQGSEA. This CDR3 has 15 amino acids. The method was immunoSEQ multiplex PCR; TCRdb's version includes in-frame clones alone and lacks a portion of them. This table holds 70,000 to 90,000 clones, about nine tenths found once. To note about this clone: No antigen is known for it.

The source is an adult in good health. The genes are TRBV29-1 and TRBJ1-2, with D unresolved. The sequences come from peripheral blood, collected on day 0 of AZD1222 vaccination. CDR3 sequence reads: CSVGFSGITNYGYTF. Written as DNA, the CDR3 is TGCAGCGTTGGATTCTCGGGCATTACCAACTATGGCTACACCTTC.